Listed below are T cell receptor beta chains from one sample, sequenced in a study of T-cell reconstitution after alpha-beta-depleted transplantation in children. A single record per CDR3 protein comes from TCRdb applying MiXCR to the PCR reads. The table lists roughly 100,000 distinct CDR3 sequences, roughly 8.4% of them singletons. Sequenced here: PBMCs from the stem cell graft donor, sampled from the stem cell graft. The receptors originated from a human donor who donated a stem cell graft to a child with congenital amegakaryocytic thrombocytopenia. Each CDR3 is given with its conserved first and last residue. Fields, in order: V gene, D gene, CDR3 protein. D genes are given only for firm matches.

V: TRBV18; D: TRBD1; CDR3: CASSTGTGGYDGYTF
V: TRBV4-1; D: .; CDR3: CASSQDLRFAYEQYF
V: TRBV20-1; D: .; CDR3: CSAHTNYGYTF
V: TRBV3-1; D: .; CDR3: CASSSGGTYEQYF
V: TRBV5-1; D: .; CDR3: CASRGTEAFF
V: TRBV5-1; D: TRBD1; CDR3: CASSVDRGEQYF
V: TRBV20-1; D: .; CDR3: CSAREPIAGTDTQYF
V: TRBV2; D: TRBD1; CDR3: CASSDPGTGYEQYF
V: TRBV24-1; D: .; CDR3: CATSDLRYNEQFF
V: TRBV28; D: .; CDR3: CASTLQGYPYGYTF
V: TRBV10-3; D: .; CDR3: CAISSGGGTQPQHF
V: TRBV5-1; D: TRBD1; CDR3: CASSSSGTGIATEAFF
V: TRBV29-1; D: TRBD1; CDR3: CSVLSGGGQPQHF
V: TRBV5-1; D: .; CDR3: CASSLKIRTADTQYF
V: TRBV12-3/TRBV12-4; D: .; CDR3: CASSWWQTSHEQYF
V: TRBV20-1; D: .; CDR3: CSADPGASGELFF
V: TRBV4-1; D: .; CDR3: CASSQGTGFSWETQYF
V: TRBV5-6; D: TRBD2; CDR3: CASSSYSGTSGAWVNEQFF
V: TRBV12-3/TRBV12-4; D: .; CDR3: CASSFSRTGELFF
V: TRBV2; D: TRBD1; CDR3: CASSRQGSYGYTF
V: TRBV5-1; D: .; CDR3: CASSPRQVGREQYF
V: TRBV5-4; D: .; CDR3: CASSWERGETQYF
V: TRBV7-3; D: .; CDR3: CASSFVLAGQADTQYF
V: TRBV4-2; D: TRBD1; CDR3: CASSQERTGGRGYTF
V: TRBV5-5; D: .; CDR3: CASSLGRPGNEQFF
V: TRBV12-3/TRBV12-4; D: .; CDR3: CASSLPDANTGELFF
V: TRBV5-6; D: TRBD1; CDR3: CASSWTGTGGYEQFF
V: TRBV20-1; D: .; CDR3: CSATLMERDTQYF
V: TRBV12-3/TRBV12-4; D: .; CDR3: CASSLTYSGANVLTF
V: TRBV20-1; D: TRBD2; CDR3: CSASRSGDANEQFF
V: TRBV7-2; D: .; CDR3: CASSEGNTLRGNQPQHF